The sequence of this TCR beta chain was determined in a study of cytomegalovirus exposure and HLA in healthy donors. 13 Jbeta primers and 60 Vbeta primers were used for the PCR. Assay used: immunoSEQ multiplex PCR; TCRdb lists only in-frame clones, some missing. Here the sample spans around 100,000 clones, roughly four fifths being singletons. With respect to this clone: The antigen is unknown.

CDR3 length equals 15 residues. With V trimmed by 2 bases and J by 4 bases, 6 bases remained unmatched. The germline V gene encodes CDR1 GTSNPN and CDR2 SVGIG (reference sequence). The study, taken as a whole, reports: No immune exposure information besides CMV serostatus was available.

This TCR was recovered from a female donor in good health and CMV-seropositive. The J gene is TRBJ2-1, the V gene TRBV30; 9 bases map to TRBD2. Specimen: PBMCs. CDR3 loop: CAWSYGAGGYNEQFF. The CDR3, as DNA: TGTGCCTGGAGTTACGGAGCGGGGGGATACAATGAGCAGTTCTTC.